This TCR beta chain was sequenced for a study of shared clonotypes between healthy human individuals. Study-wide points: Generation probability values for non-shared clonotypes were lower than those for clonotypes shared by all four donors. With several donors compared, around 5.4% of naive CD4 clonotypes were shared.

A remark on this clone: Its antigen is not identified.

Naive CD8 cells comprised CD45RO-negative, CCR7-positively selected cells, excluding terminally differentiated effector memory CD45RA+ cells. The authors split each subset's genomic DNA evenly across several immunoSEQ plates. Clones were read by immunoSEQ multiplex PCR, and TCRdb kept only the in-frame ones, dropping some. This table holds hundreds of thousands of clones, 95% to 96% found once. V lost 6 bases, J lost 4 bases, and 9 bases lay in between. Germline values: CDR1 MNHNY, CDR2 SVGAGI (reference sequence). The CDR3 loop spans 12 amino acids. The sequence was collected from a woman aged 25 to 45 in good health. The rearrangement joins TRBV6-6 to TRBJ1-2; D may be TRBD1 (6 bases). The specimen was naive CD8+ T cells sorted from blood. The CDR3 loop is CASSRDTYGYTF. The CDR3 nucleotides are TGTGCCAGCAGCCGGGACACCTATGGCTACACCTTC.